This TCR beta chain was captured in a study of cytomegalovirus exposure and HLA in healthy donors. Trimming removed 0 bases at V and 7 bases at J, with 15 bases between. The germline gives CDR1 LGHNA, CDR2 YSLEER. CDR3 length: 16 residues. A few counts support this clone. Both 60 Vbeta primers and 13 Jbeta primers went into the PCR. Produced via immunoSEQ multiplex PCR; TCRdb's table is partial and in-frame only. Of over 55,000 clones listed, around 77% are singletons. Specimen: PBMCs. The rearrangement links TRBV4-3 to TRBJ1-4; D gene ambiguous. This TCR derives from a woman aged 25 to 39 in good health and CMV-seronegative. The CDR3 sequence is CASSQELRGASEKLFF. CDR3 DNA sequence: TGCGCCAGCAGCCAAGAATTGAGAGGCGCGAGTGAAAAACTGTTTTTT.